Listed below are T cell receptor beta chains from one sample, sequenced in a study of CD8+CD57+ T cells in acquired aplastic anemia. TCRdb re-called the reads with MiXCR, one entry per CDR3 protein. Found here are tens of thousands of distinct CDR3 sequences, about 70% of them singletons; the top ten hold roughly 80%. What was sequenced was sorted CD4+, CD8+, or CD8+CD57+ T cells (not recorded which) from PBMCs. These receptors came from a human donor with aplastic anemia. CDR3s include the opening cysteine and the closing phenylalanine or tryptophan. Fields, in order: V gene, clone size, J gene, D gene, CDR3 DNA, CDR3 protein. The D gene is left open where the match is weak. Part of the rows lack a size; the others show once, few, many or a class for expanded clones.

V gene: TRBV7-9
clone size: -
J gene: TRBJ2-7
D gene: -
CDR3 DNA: TGTGCCAGCAGCCTAGACTGGGGTGCGGAAGAGCAGTACTTC
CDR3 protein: CASSLDWGAEEQYF

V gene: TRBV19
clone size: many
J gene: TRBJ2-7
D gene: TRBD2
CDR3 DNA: TGTGCCAGTAGTGGTTTAGCGGGAGTAAGCGACGAGCAGTACTTC
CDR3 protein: CASSGLAGVSDEQYF

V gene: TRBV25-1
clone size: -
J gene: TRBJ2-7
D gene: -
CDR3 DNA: TGTGCCAGCAGCCCCCCCCAGGGTAGGCAATACGAGCAGTACTTC
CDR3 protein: CASSPPQGRQYEQYF

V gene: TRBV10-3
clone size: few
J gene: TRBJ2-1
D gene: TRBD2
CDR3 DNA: TGTGCCATCAGTTCGGGACTAGGCAATGAGCAGTTCTTC
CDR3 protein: CAISSGLGNEQFF

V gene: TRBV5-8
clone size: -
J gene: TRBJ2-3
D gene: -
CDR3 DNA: TGTGCCAGCAGCTTGTACAACCCCACAGATACGCAGTATTTT
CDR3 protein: CASSLYNPTDTQYF

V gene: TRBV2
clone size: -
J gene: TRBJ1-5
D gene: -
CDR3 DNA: TGTGCCAGCAGTGTGGGGGAGAGCAATCAGCCCCAGCATTTT
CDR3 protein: CASSVGESNQPQHF

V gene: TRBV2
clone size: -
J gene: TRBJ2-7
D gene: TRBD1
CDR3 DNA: TGTGCCAGCAGTGAAGTGGGGACAGACTCCTACGAGCAGTACTTC
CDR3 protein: CASSEVGTDSYEQYF

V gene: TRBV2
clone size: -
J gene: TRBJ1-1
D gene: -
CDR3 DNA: TGTGCCAGCAGTAAGGACAAGAACACTGAAGCTTTCTTT
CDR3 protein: CASSKDKNTEAFF

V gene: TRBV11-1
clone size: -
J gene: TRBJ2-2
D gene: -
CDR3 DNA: TGTGCCAGCAGCCCCACGGTGGGGGGGCGGACCGGGGAGCTGTTTTTT
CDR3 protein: CASSPTVGGRTGELFF

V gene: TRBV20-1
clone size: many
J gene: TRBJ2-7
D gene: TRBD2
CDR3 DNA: TGCAGTGCTAGAGATGGAAGGACTAGTCCCTACGAGCAGTACTTC
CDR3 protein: CSARDGRTSPYEQYF

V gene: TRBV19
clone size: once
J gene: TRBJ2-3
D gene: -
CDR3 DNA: TGTGCCAGCAGCTTTGACAGAGCAGATACGCAGTATTTT
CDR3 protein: CASSFDRADTQYF

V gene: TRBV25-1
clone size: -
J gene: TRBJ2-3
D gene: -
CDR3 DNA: TGTGCCAGCAGTGACCGGACAGATACGCAGTATTTT
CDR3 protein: CASSDRTDTQYF

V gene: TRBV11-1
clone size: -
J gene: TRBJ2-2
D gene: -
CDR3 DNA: TGTGCCAGCAGCTTAATATCGGACAGTAACACCGGGGAGCTGTTTTTT
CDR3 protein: CASSLISDSNTGELFF

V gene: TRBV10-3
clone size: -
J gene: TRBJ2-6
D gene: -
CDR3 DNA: TGTGCCAGCAGTTACAACTCTGGGGCCAACGTCCTGACTTTC
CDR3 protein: CASSYNSGANVLTF

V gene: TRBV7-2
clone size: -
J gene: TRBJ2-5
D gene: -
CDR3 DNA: TGTGCCAGCAGCCCAACCAATGGCTGGGAGACCCAGTACTTC
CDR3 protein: CASSPTNGWETQYF

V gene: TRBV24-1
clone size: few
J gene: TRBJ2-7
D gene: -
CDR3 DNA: TGTGCCACCTCGGGCGGAGGACTCGGTGGCGAGCAGTACTTC
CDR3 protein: CATSGGGLGGEQYF

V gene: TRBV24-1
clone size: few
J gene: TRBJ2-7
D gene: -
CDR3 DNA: TGTGCCACCAGTGATTTGGACAAGCAGTACTTC
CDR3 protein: CATSDLDKQYF

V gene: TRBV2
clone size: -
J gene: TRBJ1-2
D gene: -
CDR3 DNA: TGTGCCAGCAGTGAAGGGCAGGGGAACTATGGCTACACCTTC
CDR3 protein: CASSEGQGNYGYTF

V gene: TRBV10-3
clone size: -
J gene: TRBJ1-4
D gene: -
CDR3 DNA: TGTGCCATCAGTGAGGGAGGGCGCGGAGCTAATGAAAAACTGTTTTTT
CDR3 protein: CAISEGGRGANEKLFF

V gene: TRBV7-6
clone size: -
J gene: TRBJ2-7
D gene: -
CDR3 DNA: TGTGCCAGCAGCCCGAACAGGGGAGGCGACTACGAGCAGTACTTC
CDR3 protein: CASSPNRGGDYEQYF

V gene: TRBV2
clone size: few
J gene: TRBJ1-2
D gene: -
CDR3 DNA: TGTGCCAGCAGGGCAGGGAGTTACACCTTC
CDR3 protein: CASRAGSYTF

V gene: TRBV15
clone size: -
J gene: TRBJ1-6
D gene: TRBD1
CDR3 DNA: TGTGCCACCAGCTCCCGGACAGGGCGCCTTAATTCACCCCTCCACTTT
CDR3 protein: CATSSRTGRLNSPLHF

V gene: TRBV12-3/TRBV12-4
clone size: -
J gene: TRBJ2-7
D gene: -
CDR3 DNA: TGTGCCAGCAGATCAGACAAATCCTACGAGCAGTACTTC
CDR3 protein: CASRSDKSYEQYF

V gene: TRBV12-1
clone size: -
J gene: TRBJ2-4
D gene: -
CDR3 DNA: TGTGCCAGCAGCTCCCCTGACAGGGGGGAAAACATTCAGTACTTC
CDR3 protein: CASSSPDRGENIQYF

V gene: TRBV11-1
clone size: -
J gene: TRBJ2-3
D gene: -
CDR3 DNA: TGTGCCAGCAGCTTGGATAGCGGAATCACAGATACGCAGTATTTT
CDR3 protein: CASSLDSGITDTQYF

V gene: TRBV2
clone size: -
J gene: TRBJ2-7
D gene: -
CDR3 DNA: TGTGCCAGCCTCCCAGGTGAGGGAGATGGTTACGAGCAGTACTTC
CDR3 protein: CASLPGEGDGYEQYF

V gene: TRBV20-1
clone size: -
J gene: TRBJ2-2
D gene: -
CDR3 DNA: TGCAGTGCTAGAGATCTTGAGGGATTACCCGGGGAGCTGTTTTTT
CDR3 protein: CSARDLEGLPGELFF

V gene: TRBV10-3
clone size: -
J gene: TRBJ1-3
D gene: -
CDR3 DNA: TGTGCCATCAGGGACACCGGGACGCCGGTACTCTTT
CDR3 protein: CAIRDTGTPVLF

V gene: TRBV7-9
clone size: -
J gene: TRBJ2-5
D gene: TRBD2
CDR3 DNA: TGTGCCAGCTCCGGCGGGAGAGAGACCCAGTACTTC
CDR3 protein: CASSGGRETQYF

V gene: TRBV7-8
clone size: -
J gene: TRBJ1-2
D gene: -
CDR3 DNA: TGTGCCAGCAGCTTATCAGGGGACTATGGCTACACCTTC
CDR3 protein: CASSLSGDYGYTF

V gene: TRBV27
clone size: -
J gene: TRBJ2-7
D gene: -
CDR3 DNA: TGTGCCAGCAGTTTATCAGGGCTGGAGCAGTACTTC
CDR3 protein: CASSLSGLEQYF

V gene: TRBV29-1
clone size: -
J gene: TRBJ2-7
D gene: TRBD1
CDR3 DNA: TGCAGCGTTGAAAAGGGGGACAGCCCCTACGAGCAGTACTTC
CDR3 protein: CSVEKGDSPYEQYF

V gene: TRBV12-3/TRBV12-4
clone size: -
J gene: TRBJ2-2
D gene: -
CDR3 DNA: TGTGCCAGCAGCCAAGGTGGTGACGTGGGGGAGCTGTTTTTT
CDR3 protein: CASSQGGDVGELFF

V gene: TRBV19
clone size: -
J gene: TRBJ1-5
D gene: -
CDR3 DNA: TGTGCCAGCAATGAGAGGGGCCAGCCCCAGCATTTT
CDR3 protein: CASNERGQPQHF

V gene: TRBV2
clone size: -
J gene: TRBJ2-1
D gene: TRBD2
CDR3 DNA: TGTGCCAGCAGTCGGACTAGCGGTGTAGGGAATGAGCAGTTCTTC
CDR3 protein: CASSRTSGVGNEQFF

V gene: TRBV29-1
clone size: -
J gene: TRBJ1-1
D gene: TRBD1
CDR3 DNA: TGCAGCGTTGACAAGGGGACAGCCCAAAACACTGAAGCTTTCTTT
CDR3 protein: CSVDKGTAQNTEAFF

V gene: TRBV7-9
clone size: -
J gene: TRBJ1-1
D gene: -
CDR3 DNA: TGTGCCAGCAGCTTTCGGACGGGGGACGCTGAAGCTTTCTTT
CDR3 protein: CASSFRTGDAEAFF